This T cell receptor (beta chain) was sequenced during a study of memory B cells and T cells in multiple sclerosis. Deletions cut 0 bases from V and 9 bases from J, with 11 bases between. The CDR3 runs 13 residues. Germline-derived CDR1 and CDR2 are SGHDT and YYEEEE. Study-wide results and limits: Normalization was needed because clone-set size differences affected shared clonotype counts.

CFSE-dim autoproliferating and CFSE-high non-proliferating T cells from unstimulated culture were sequenced separately. Cultures began with some 49 million CFSE-labeled PBMCs, unstimulated for roughly 7 days, with replicate wells pooled. The PBMCs received about 0.51 uM CFSE and serum-free culture with no added stimuli. TCRdb's copy holds only in-frame clones and misses some; the assay was immunoSEQ multiplex PCR. The repertoire holds 40,000 to 50,000 clones, with approximately 80% as singletons. Notes on this clone: Its specificity is not known.

This clonotype was obtained from a human donor with multiple sclerosis. The sample was PBMCs from blood kept in culture. V usage is TRBV5-6 and J usage is TRBJ2-3; unclear D gene. The CDR3 DNA sequence: TGTGCCAGCAGCTTGGAGGGCCGTGTGACGCAGTATTTT. It codes for CASSLEGRVTQYF.